What follows are 17 T cell receptor beta chains derived from one specimen sequenced in a study of T-cell reconstitution after alpha-beta-depleted transplantation in children. TCRbeta library construction was performed incorporating unique molecular identifiers. TCRdb processed the PCR reads anew with MiXCR; each CDR3 protein has one entry. The sample holds hundreds of thousands of distinct CDR3 sequences, approximately 10% seen once. Source: PBMCs, taken before TCRalphabeta/CD19-depleted stem cell transplant. The receptors shown here come from a child aged 2-15 years with inherited bone marrow failure, due to receive a stem cell transplant.

This clonotype has a handful of counts. The chain recombines TRBV7-7 with TRBJ2-5; 8 nucleotides agree with TRBD2. V dropped 3 bases and J dropped 2; count of bases not matched to a gene: 2. Germline CDR1 SSHAT, CDR2 FNYEAQ (reference sequence). CDR3 length equals 14 residues. CDR3: CASSFRGGQETQYF. Written as DNA, the CDR3 is TGTGCCAGCAGCTTCCGGGGGGGTCAAGAGACCCAGTACTTC. Drawing the rest from reference TRBV7-7 and TRBJ2-5, the complete variable domain is GAGVSQSPRYKVTKRGQDVTLRCDPISSHATLYWYQQALGQGPEFLTYFNYEAQPDKSGLPSDRFSAERPEGSISTLTIQRTEQRDSAMYRCASSFRGGQETQYFGPGTRLLVL.

This clonotype came up many times. This chain joins TRBV29-1 and TRBJ2-3, with D unclear. The V and J ends lost 5 bases and 6 bases respectively, with 6 bases between them. CDR1 is SQVTM, CDR2 ANQGSEA, per germline. This CDR3 has 10 amino acids. The CDR3 protein is CSVNRDTQYF. CDR3 nucleotide sequence: TGCAGCGTTAATCGTGATACGCAGTATTTT.

This clonotype occurred a few times. The rearrangement links TRBV6-2 or TRBV6-3 to TRBJ2-1, with D possibly being TRBD1 (6 bases). The CDR3 totals 11 residues. V lost 3 bases and J 13 bases, leaving 10 bases between the germline ends. Germline V gene lookup returns CDR1 MNHEY and CDR2 SVGEGT. CDR3 nucleotide sequence: TGTGCCAGCAGTTATCAAGGGGGTCAGTTCTTC. It is translated as CASSYQGGQFF.

In this sample, this clonotype turned up many times. The rearrangement joins TRBV10-2 to TRBJ1-2; D possibly corresponds to TRBD1 (6 bases). The CDR3 has 12 amino acids. The ends were cut back, 7 bases at V and 7 bases at J, with 13 bases in the middle. Per the germline V gene, CDR1 is WSHSY and CDR2 is SAAADI. DNA of the CDR3: TGCGCCAGCAAGGGGGGCAGTGGTGGCTACACCTTC. Translating gives CASKGGSGGYTF.

This clonotype was observed many times. This chain links TRBV15 with TRBJ2-7; maybe TRBD2 (6 bases). This CDR3 has 14 residues. V lost 3 bases and J lost 2, with 11 bases in between. The germline CDR1 and CDR2 sequences are LNHNV and YYDKDF (reference sequence). CDR3 amino acids: CATSRPRGPYEQYF. The CDR3 coding sequence is TGTGCCACCAGCAGGCCGCGGGGCCCCTACGAGCAGTACTTC.

J is TRBJ2-2 and V is TRBV7-9, with D possibly matching TRBD2 (6 bases). V lost 4 bases and J 4 bases, leaving 16 bases between the germline ends. CDR3 size: 16 residues. Germline values: CDR1 SEHNR, CDR2 FQNEAQ (reference sequence). As DNA, the CDR3 is TGTGCCAGCAGCTCTATAGCCGGGAGAACCACCGGGGAGCTGTTTTTT. Its translation: CASSSIAGRTTGELFF. The full variable domain, completed using reference TRBV7-9 and TRBJ2-2, is DTGVSQNPRHKITKRGQNVTFRCDPISEHNRLYWYRQTLGQGPEFLTYFQNEAQLEKSRLLSDRFSAERPKGSFSTLEIQRTEQGDSAMYLCASSSIAGRTTGELFFGEGSRLTVL.

Many counts were recorded for this clonotype. The CDR3 DNA reads TGTGCCAGCACCCCTACCGGACGGGGGGCCGCCTACGAGCAGTACTTC. As protein: CASTPTGRGAAYEQYF. V and J are TRBV28 and TRBJ2-7, with TRBD2 as a possible D gene (7 bases). V was shortened by 7 bases and J by 2 bases, with 21 bases between the two germline ends. Germline CDR1 and CDR2: MDHEN and SYDVKM. This CDR3 spans 16 amino acids.

Notes on this clonotype: This may be a read error, as it is one base from a much larger clone. The rearrangement uses TRBV7-2 and TRBJ2-1, with D perhaps TRBD2 (6 bases). Germline CDR1 SGHTA, CDR2 FQGNSA. V was clipped by 8 bases and J by 10 bases, with 21 bases between them. The CDR3 loop spans 14 amino acids. The CDR3 DNA reads as TGTGCCAGCGGCCCGGCTAGCGACTTGGGAGAGCAGTTCTTC. Translation gives CASGPASDLGEQFF. Filled out from reference TRBV7-2 and TRBJ2-1, the complete variable domain reads GAGVSQSPSNKVTEKGKDVELRCDPISGHTALYWYRQSLGQGLEFLIYFQGNSAPDKSGLPSDRFSAERTGGSVSTLTIQRTQQEDSAVYLCASGPASDLGEQFFGPGTRLTVL.

There are many counts of this clonotype. The chain uses TRBV5-1 and TRBJ2-2; maybe TRBD2 (6 bases). The CDR3 has 16 amino acids. CDR1 SGHRS and CDR2 YFSETQ come from the germline V gene. V lost 4 bases, J lost 0 bases, and 13 bases lay in between. The DNA for the CDR3 is TGCGCCAGCAGCCCAGGGACTTTTGCGAACACCGGGGAGCTGTTTTTT. This sequence encodes CASSPGTFANTGELFF.

This clonotype was seen only a few times. V and J are TRBV12-3 or TRBV12-4 and TRBJ1-1; D ambiguous. The CDR3 extends over 12 amino acids. Trimming cost V 2 bases and J 7 bases, with 8 bases left between them. The CDR3 protein is CASSLRQNEAFF. CDR3 DNA: TGTGCCAGCAGTTTACGCCAGAATGAAGCTTTCTTT.

This clonotype was recorded at least ten times. The chain couples TRBV10-3 to TRBJ1-1, with D possibly TRBD1 on 5 matching bases. CDR1 and CDR2 from the germline V gene are ENHRY and SYGVKD. CDR3 length: 15 residues. V lost 4 bases and J 1 base, leaving 13 bases between the germline ends. CDR3 amino acids: CAISGVGGWNTEAFF. The CDR3 DNA sequence: TGTGCCATCAGTGGGGTTGGGGGGTGGAACACTGAAGCTTTCTTT.

In this sample, this clonotype turned up many times. CDR3 region: CSATRGYNEQFF. CDR3 in DNA: TGCAGTGCTACTCGGGGCTACAATGAGCAGTTCTTC. The V and J genes are TRBV20-1 and TRBJ2-1; D is perhaps TRBD2 (5 bases). This CDR3 has 12 amino acids. Trimming removed 4 bases at V and 3 bases at J, with 7 bases between. Germline V gives CDR1 DFQATT, CDR2 SNEGSKA (reference sequence).

This clonotype was seen ten or more times. The V gene is TRBV6-1, the J gene TRBJ1-6, with D unresolved. CDR3 length: 13 residues. V lost 8 bases, J lost 7 bases, and 12 bases lay in between. Germline CDR1 is MNHNS and CDR2 is SASEGT. CDR3 bases: TGTGCCAGCTGGAAATTTCCCAATTCACCCCTCCACTTT. Its protein product is CASWKFPNSPLHF.

This clonotype was detected many times. The chain carries TRBV28 and TRBJ1-4, with D tentatively TRBD1 (5 bases). In germline, CDR1 is MDHEN, CDR2 SYDVKM. CDR3 length: 14 amino acids. The V end was cut by 8 bases, the J end by 7 bases, with 17 bases between. The CDR3: CASLQGNGGEKLFF. The CDR3 DNA reads as TGTGCCAGCCTCCAGGGAAATGGCGGTGAAAAACTGTTTTTT.

At least ten counts were recorded for this clonotype. This chain uses TRBV27 with TRBJ2-7; TRBD1 aligns across 9 bases. The germline V gene encodes CDR1 MNHEY and CDR2 SMNVEV (reference sequence). This CDR3 is built from 14 residues. V lost 5 bases to trimming and J lost 3 bases; unmatched junction nucleotides: 5. CDR3 nucleotide sequence: TGTGCCAGCAGTAGACAGGGGGTCTACTACGAGCAGTACTTC. Translating gives CASSRQGVYYEQYF.

Ten or more counts support this clonotype. J is TRBJ2-5 and V is TRBV2; TRBD1 agrees at 10 bases. CDR3 length: 12 residues. Per germline, CDR1 SNHLY and CDR2 FYNNEI. V gave up 5 bases and J gave up 10 bases; unmatched junction bases: 4. The CDR3 DNA is TGTGCCAGCAGTCCGGACAGGGGGAACCAGTACTTC. Amino acid sequence: CASSPDRGNQYF.

This clonotype was found many times. The genes are TRBV9 and TRBJ2-2; 10 bases agree with TRBD2. Trimming at V came to 2 bases and at J to 5 bases, leaving 12 bases not matched to a gene. The germline V gene has CDR1 SGDLS and CDR2 YYNGEE. CDR3 size: 18 residues. CDR3 DNA sequence: TGTGCCAGCAGCGTTCTTAGTAGCGGGAGGTTTACAACCGGGGAGCTGTTTTTT. Its translation is CASSVLSSGRFTTGELFF.